This T cell receptor beta chain was captured by sequencing in a study of blood T cell repertoires in COVID-19 (TCRdb year 2020). A note on the overall study: Samples covering the acute and convalescent phases of COVID-19 were provided by collaborators in the United States, Italy and Spain. The prospective study material was composed of cDNA or gDNA derived from T cells, B-cell-depleted T cells, or PBMCs. The dataset comprised deeply sampled blood TCRbeta repertoires from subjects exposed to, actively infected with, or recovered from COVID-19. A freely available public database, intended as a resource for researchers studying the immune response to SARS-CoV-2, is where the repertoires were released. The samples were drawn from two sources: the first 160 participants of the ongoing ImmuneRACE study, and 1,200 or so subjects contributed by 6 global collaborators. Nearly every sample came with metadata listing a de-identified subject ID, COVID-19 status, age in years and sex. HLA class I and class II types, where available, came from metadata supplied by the sample provider rather than from assay-based typing. What the work shows at the level of the full study, not this receptor alone: How much clinical and demographic metadata was included differed by source and by participant, and the metadata was provided uncurated.

Each collaborating institution followed its own protocols to collect whole blood in K2EDTA tubes. For TCRbeta analysis, collaborators shipped samples in one of three forms: frozen whole blood, isolated PBMCs, or DNA extracted from either of those sample types. V lost 0 bases and J lost 15 bases; the stretch between them is 9 bases long. For CDR1 and CDR2, the germline V gene (reference sequence) lists LGHDT and YNNKEL. The CDR3, from cysteine to phenylalanine, totals 12 residues. Only CDR3 DNA remains: 36 bases, in frame from the first base. TCRbeta CDR3 regions were amplified from genomic DNA by means of the immunoSEQ Assay, a bias-controlled multiplex PCR. The paper's processing steps were these. The number of nucleated cells in each sample was estimated from the amplification of reference gene primers within the assay. To quantify the absolute abundance of each unique TCRbeta CDR3 rearrangement, sequence reads were collapsed and filtered. For each sample, productive Simpson clonality was calculated as the square root of Simpson's diversity index over productive rearrangements. Imported from immuneACCESS, the table was reduced by TCRdb to in-frame sequences with V and J called. These copies leave out some clones; in studies compared against another copy, an unresolved V gene accounts for under half, and the cause of the remainder is not known. Clone size and the V and J calls come from that table; the DNA yielded D and trimming. The sample yields around 25,000 clones; approximately 90% were counted once. Jointly, the top ten make up approximately 9.8% of the sample.

As concerns this clone: Its recognized antigen is unknown. The record has no base qualities; no much larger clone is one base away.

The clonotype comes from a man in his 70s with acute or convalescent COVID-19. The sequence links TRBV3-1 (or the pseudogene TRBV3-2) to TRBJ1-6; the D segment could be TRBD1, given 5 matching bases. Sequenced sample: peripheral blood. The DNA is TGTGCCAGCAGCCAAGAAAGACAGCGCCTCCACTTT. Translated, this gives CASSQERQRLHF.